This is a list of T cell receptor beta chains from one sample in a study of OX40 agonist ivuxolimab in advanced cancers. The method was immunoSEQ multiplex PCR; TCRdb's version includes in-frame clones alone and lacks a portion of them. The sample has some 85,000 clones, around nine tenths seen once; the top ten hold 0.25% to 0.3%. The material sequenced was CD4+ or CD8+ T cells sorted from blood, taken in a trial of the OX40 agonist ivuxolimab. All receptors derive from an adult with an advanced solid tumor such as melanoma, head and neck, liver or kidney cancer. The CDR3 runs from the conserved cysteine through the conserved F or W. A D gene is named only where the DNA matches it firmly.

>TRBV5-4|TRBJ2-7|NA
TGTGCCAGCAGCTTGCGATCCGGGACACCACCCTACGAGCAGTACTTC
CASSLRSGTPPYEQYF
>TRBV11-3|TRBJ2-3|NA
TGTGCCAGCAGCTTAGATACGACAACGGATACGCAGTATTTT
CASSLDTTTDTQYF
>TRBV30|TRBJ2-3|NA
TGTGCCTGGAGTCCTAGCACAGATACGCAGTATTTT
CAWSPSTDTQYF
>TRBV9|TRBJ2-5|NA
TGTGCCAGCAGCGGAAACAGGGGGGGAGAGACCCAGTACTTC
CASSGNRGGETQYF
>TRBV29-1|TRBJ1-2|NA
TGCAGCGTTGAACCCTTAGGTCCGGGTGGCTACACCTTC
CSVEPLGPGGYTF
>TRBV6-6|TRBJ1-2|NA
TGTGCCAGCAGTCTTGAGGGGATGAGCTATGGCTACACCTTC
CASSLEGMSYGYTF
>TRBV19|TRBJ1-3|NA
TGTGCCAGTAGTATAGGGGGGGGCTTCAGCTCTGGAAACACCATATATTTT
CASSIGGGFSSGNTIYF
>TRBV6-1|TRBJ1-2|TRBD1
TGTGCCAGCAGTAAAGACTTAGGGGGCAATGGCTACACCTTC
CASSKDLGGNGYTF
>TRBV5-1|TRBJ2-3|TRBD2
TGCGCCAGCAGCTTAGCGGGGGCCCACACAGATACGCAGTATTTT
CASSLAGAHTDTQYF
>TRBV9|TRBJ2-1|NA
TGTGCCAGCAGCCCCCGGGCCTCAAACAATGAGCAGTTCTTC
CASSPRASNNEQFF
>TRBV9|TRBJ1-1|TRBD1
TGTGCCAGCAGCATCGCCGGGACAGTGAACACTGAAGCTTTCTTT
CASSIAGTVNTEAFF
>TRBV5-8|TRBJ1-2|NA
TGTGCCAGCAGCTCTCTGGTGGGAGGTGGCTACACCTTC
CASSSLVGGGYTF